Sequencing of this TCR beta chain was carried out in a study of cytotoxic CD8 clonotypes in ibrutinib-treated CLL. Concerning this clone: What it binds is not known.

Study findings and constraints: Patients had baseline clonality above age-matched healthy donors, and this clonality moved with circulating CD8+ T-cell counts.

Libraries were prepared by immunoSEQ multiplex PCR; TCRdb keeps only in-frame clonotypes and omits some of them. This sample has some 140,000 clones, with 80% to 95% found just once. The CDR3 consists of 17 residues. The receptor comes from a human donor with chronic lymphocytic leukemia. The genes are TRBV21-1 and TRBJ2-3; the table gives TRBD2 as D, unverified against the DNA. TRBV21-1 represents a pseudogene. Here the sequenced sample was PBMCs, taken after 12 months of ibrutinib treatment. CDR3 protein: CASSTLAGVIWGDTQYF. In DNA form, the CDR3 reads TGTGCCAGCAGCACCCTAGCGGGAGTTATTTGGGGAGATACGCAGTATTTT.